Shown below are 2 T cell receptor beta chains from a single sample sequenced in a study of OX40 agonist ivuxolimab in advanced cancers. Produced via immunoSEQ multiplex PCR; TCRdb's table is partial and in-frame only. The sample has some 41,000 clones, over 80% seen once. The specimen comprised CD4+ or CD8+ T cells sorted from blood, sampled in a trial of the OX40 agonist ivuxolimab. The receptors come from an adult with an advanced solid tumor such as melanoma, head and neck, liver or kidney cancer.

The V gene is TRBV28, the J gene TRBJ2-6; no reliable D call. The V gene lost 5 bases and the J gene lost 0 bases, with 8 bases spanning the gap. The CDR3 runs 15 residues. CDR1 and CDR2 (germline): MDHEN, SYDVKM. The CDR3 DNA reads as TGTGCCAGCAGTCTCCAATTCTCTGGGGCCAACGTCCTGACTTTC. Amino acid sequence: CASSLQFSGANVLTF.

The chain joins TRBV6-5 to TRBJ2-5, with D perhaps given as TRBD1 or TRBD2 (5 bases each). The J call is uncertain, as TRBJ2-7 better fits the DNA end. Germline loops: CDR1 MNHEY, CDR2 SVGAGI. The length of the CDR3 is 13 residues. Here the CDR3 DNA reads TGTGCCAGCAGTTTACCAGGGACGGGCGAGCAGTACTTC. Its protein product is CASSLPGTGEQYF.